This note documents a single T cell receptor beta chain sequence. Its antigen is currently unknown. The sample is drawn from a study of a mutant IDH1 vaccine in newly diagnosed glioma. Overall study: Treated patients had a mean age of roughly 40 years and a 62.5% male, around 38% female split. Former treatment meant radiotherapy, temozolomide, or both; the majority had gotten both. The study, taken as a whole, reports: With respect to changes in top peripheral T cell clonotypes, pseudoprogression seemed unrelated.

Only in-frame clones appear in the TCRdb table, and some are missing; sequencing was by immunoSEQ multiplex PCR. The sample yields roughly 60,000 clones, approximately 80% seen once. Regarding time point: week 11, during vaccination. Mutant IDH1 20-mer peptide, at 300 ug, made up each vaccine dose, with topical imiquimod. Specimen: PBMCs, collected from a glioma patient whose treatment included an IDH1 peptide vaccine. The sequence was obtained from a man aged 30 to 45 with glioma.

The CDR3 nucleotides are TGTGCCAGCAGCCTCCGGTCTAGCGTTAATGAGCAGTTCTTC. It encodes CASSLRSSVNEQFF. This chain uses TRBV5-4 with TRBJ2-1; weak D call: TRBD2 (6 bases). The germline gives CDR1 SGHNT, CDR2 YYREEE (reference sequence). This CDR3 spans 14 amino acids. V lost 4 bases to trimming and J lost 7 bases, with 15 bases between them.